This is a list of T cell receptor beta chains from one sample in a study of beta chain features in type 1 diabetes. The method was immunoSEQ multiplex PCR; TCRdb's version includes in-frame clones alone and lacks a portion of them. The sample holds 200,000 to 300,000 clones, approximately 13% seen once. The source material was naive CD4+ T cells from blood. These receptor sequences come from a man under 40 with type 1 diabetes. CDR3s include the opening cysteine and the closing phenylalanine or tryptophan. Fields, in order: CDR3 protein, V gene, J gene.

CDR3: CASSNPTGGLETQYF
V: TRBV7-9
J: TRBJ2-5

CDR3: CASSYSSQGAFGYTF
V: TRBV6-5
J: TRBJ1-2

CDR3: CASSSRGSGADTQYF
V: TRBV7-2
J: TRBJ2-3

CDR3: CASSLKGQGDEAFF
V: TRBV5-1
J: TRBJ1-1

CDR3: CASSFGGPNEQYF
V: TRBV5-1
J: TRBJ2-7

CDR3: CASSTDTLTRGYTF
V: TRBV2
J: TRBJ1-2

CDR3: CASSIHPLAAYGYTF
V: TRBV19
J: TRBJ1-2

CDR3: CASSPPRASSTDTQYF
V: TRBV18
J: TRBJ2-3

CDR3: CASSGDSSREAFF
V: TRBV2
J: TRBJ1-1

CDR3: CASSRGQLVSGANVLTF
V: TRBV5-1
J: TRBJ2-6

CDR3: CASSLRSPGGGFETQYF
V: TRBV11-2
J: TRBJ2-5

CDR3: CASSVAVGRSGGSDYTF
V: TRBV9
J: TRBJ1-2

CDR3: CSAGGLAGEGEETQYF
V: TRBV29-1
J: TRBJ2-5

CDR3: CASSLRRGVYNEQFF
V: TRBV7-6
J: TRBJ2-1

CDR3: CASSDRREMVVDEQFF
V: TRBV2
J: TRBJ2-1

CDR3: CASSLGRIGDTEAFF
V: TRBV18
J: TRBJ1-1